This T cell receptor (beta chain) stems from a study of blood T cell repertoires in COVID-19. Using immunoSEQ multiplex PCR, the repertoire was profiled, and TCRdb retains in-frame clones only, with some absent. The sample yields about 210,000 clones, around 89% seen once. Per germline, CDR1 GTSNPN and CDR2 SVGIG (reference sequence). The CDR3 covers 13 residues. With V trimmed by 3 bases and J by 7 bases, 3 bases remained unmatched. The sample holds a few counts of this clone. The chain links TRBV30 to TRBJ1-6; TRBD1 matches 7 bases. Material: PBMCs or T cells enriched from blood (not recorded which). The clonotype comes from a man aged 25-45 years who had recovered from COVID-19. CDR3 coding DNA: TGTGCCTGGAGCGAGGACAGGAATTCACCCCTCCACTTT. Translating gives CAWSEDRNSPLHF.